This TCR beta chain was identified during a study of immune evolution from preneoplasia to lung adenocarcinoma. Libraries were prepared by immunoSEQ multiplex PCR; TCRdb keeps only in-frame clonotypes and omits some of them. The table lists about 9,600 clones, around 85% of them singletons. Germline CDR1 and CDR2: SGHNT and YYREEE (reference sequence). The V segment lost 3 bases and the J segment 4 bases; nucleotides outside the gene matches: 6. The CDR3 consists of 14 residues. Material for sequencing was FFPE minimally invasive lung adenocarcinoma tissue. This rearrangement joins TRBV5-4 to TRBJ1-1; 7 bases agree with TRBD1. The receptor was isolated from a person aged 70 to 85 with lung adenocarcinoma. This CDR3 reads CASSSQQGFTEAFF. For the CDR3, the DNA is TGTGCCAGCAGCTCTCAACAGGGGTTCACTGAAGCTTTCTTT.